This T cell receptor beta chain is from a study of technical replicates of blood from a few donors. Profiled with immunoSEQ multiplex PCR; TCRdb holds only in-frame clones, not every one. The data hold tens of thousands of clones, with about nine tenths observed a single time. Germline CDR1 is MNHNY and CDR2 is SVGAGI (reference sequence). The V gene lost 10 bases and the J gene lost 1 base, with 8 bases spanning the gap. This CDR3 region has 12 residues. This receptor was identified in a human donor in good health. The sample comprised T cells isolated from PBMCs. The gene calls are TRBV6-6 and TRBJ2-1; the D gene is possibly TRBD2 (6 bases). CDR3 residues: CAIAVSYNEQFF. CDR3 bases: TGTGCCATAGCGGTGTCCTACAATGAGCAGTTCTTC.